This T cell receptor beta chain came from a study of blood T cell repertoires in COVID-19 (dated by TCRdb to 2019 to 2021). A note on the overall study: The collaborator samples originated in the United States, Italy and Spain and spanned the acute and convalescent phases of COVID-19. The material from the prospective study consisted of cDNA or gDNA derived from T cells, B-cell-depleted T cells, or PBMCs. Subjects who had been exposed to COVID-19, were actively infected with it, or had recovered from it provided the deeply sampled blood TCRbeta repertoires that made up the dataset. The repertoires were released in a freely available public database intended as a resource for research on the immune response to SARS-CoV-2. Samples were obtained from the ongoing ImmuneRACE study (first 160 participants) and from about 1,300 subjects provided by 6 global collaborators. A de-identified subject ID, COVID-19 status, age in years and sex were almost always included in the sample metadata. Where available, HLA class I and class II types were taken from metadata supplied by the sample provider and were not determined by assay-based typing. Overall results and qualifications from the work: How much clinical and demographic metadata was included differed by source and by participant, and the metadata was provided uncurated.

The immunoSEQ Assay, a bias-controlled multiplex PCR, was used to amplify TCRbeta CDR3 regions from genomic DNA. For the original study's pipeline: The number of nucleated cells in each sample was estimated from the amplification of reference gene primers within the assay. Sequence reads were collapsed and filtered to measure the absolute abundance of every unique TCRbeta CDR3 rearrangement. Productive Simpson clonality was computed per sample as the square root of Simpson's diversity index over productive rearrangements. TCRdb mirrors the immuneACCESS table, restricted to in-frame sequences. Some clones are absent from its copies; in checked studies, under half trace to an unresolved V gene, and the reason for the others is unknown. V, J and clone size are taken as reported in that table, and D and trimming were inferred from the DNA itself. The sample contains about 40,000 clones, about 79% of them found a single time. In total, the top ten clones hold roughly 2.6% of the sample.

The collaborating institutions used their own protocols to collect whole blood in K2EDTA tubes. For TCRbeta analysis, collaborators shipped samples in one of three forms: frozen whole blood, isolated PBMCs, or DNA extracted from either of those sample types. Clipping removes 1 base from V and 7 bases from J, with 10 as the unmatched junction base count. CDR1 and CDR2 are drawn from the germline V gene: MGHRA, YSYEKL. The CDR3, cysteine through phenylalanine, is 16 amino acids long. Just CDR3 DNA is preserved here, 48 bases in frame from base 1. Note on this clone: Its antigen is not yet known. Base qualities were left out, and no much larger clone turns up one base away.

This clonotype was obtained from a woman aged 60 to 75 with acute or convalescent COVID-19. The V and J genes are TRBV4-1 and TRBJ2-1, with 7 bases aligning to TRBD2. Material: peripheral blood. The CDR3 has the sequence CASSQVGGVIMNEQFF. Read as DNA, the sequence is TGCGCCAGCAGCCAAGTGGGGGGGGTTATTATGAATGAGCAGTTCTTC.